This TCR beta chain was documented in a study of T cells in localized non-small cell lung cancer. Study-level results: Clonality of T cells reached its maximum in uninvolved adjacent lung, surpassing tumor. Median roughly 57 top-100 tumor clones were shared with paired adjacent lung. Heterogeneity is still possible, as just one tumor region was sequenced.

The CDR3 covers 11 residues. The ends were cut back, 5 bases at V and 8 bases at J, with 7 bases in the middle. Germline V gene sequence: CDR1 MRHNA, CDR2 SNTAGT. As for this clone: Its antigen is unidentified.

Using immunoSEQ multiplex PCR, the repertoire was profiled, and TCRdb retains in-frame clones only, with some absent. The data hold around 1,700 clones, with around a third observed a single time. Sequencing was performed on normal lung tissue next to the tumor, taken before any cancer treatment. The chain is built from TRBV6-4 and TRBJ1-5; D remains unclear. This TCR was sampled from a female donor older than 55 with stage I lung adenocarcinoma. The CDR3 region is CASSYGEPQHF. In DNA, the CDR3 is TGTGCCAGCAGTTACGGGGAGCCCCAGCATTTT.